Listed here are 20 T cell receptor beta chains from one sample, sequenced in a study of shared clonotypes between healthy human individuals. Repertoires were generated with immunoSEQ multiplex PCR, while TCRdb's copy carries only in-frame clones and drops some. The data contain about 360,000 clones, more than 60% of them singletons. Specimen: memory CD4+ T cells sorted from blood. As to subset: CD45RA-negative fraction. These receptors were taken from a man between 25 and 39 years old in good health.

The rearrangement uses TRBV29-1 and TRBJ1-1; D uncertain. Trimming pared 0 bases from V and 5 bases from J, leaving 7 bases between. This CDR3 is 12 amino acids long. Germline V gene sequence: CDR1 SQVTM, CDR2 ANQGSEA. Here the CDR3 reads CSVEEGRTEAFF. CDR3 nucleotide sequence: TGCAGCGTTGAAGAGGGGAGGACTGAAGCTTTCTTT.

This rearrangement joins TRBV15 to TRBJ2-5; perhaps TRBD1 as D (6 bases). Germline V gene lookup returns CDR1 LNHNV and CDR2 YYDKDF (reference sequence). The CDR3 has 15 amino acids. V lost 0 bases to trimming and J lost 4 bases, with 12 bases between them. CDR3 in amino acids: CATSRERGNRETQYF. CDR3 bases: TGTGCCACCAGCAGAGAGAGGGGGAACCGAGAGACCCAGTACTTC. The variable domain in full, with the rest retrieved from reference TRBV15 and TRBJ2-5, is DAMVIQNPRYQVTQFGKPVTLSCSQTLNHNVMYWYQQKSSQAPKLLFHYYDKDFNNEADTPDNFQSRRPNTSFCFLDIRSPGLGDTAMYLCATSRERGNRETQYFGPGTRLLVL.

The rearrangement joins TRBV2 to TRBJ2-7, with 9 bases fitting TRBD1. The CDR3 is made up of 13 amino acids. The junction had 5 bases not matched to a gene; V was cut back by 5 bases and J by 6 bases. CDR1 and CDR2 (germline): SNHLY, FYNNEI. The CDR3 DNA is TGTGCCAGCAGTAAGGACAGGGGAGGCGAGCAGTACTTC. Its protein product is CASSKDRGGEQYF.

The J gene is TRBJ2-1, the V gene TRBV29-1, with TRBD2 matching over 10 bases. Germline V CDR1 and CDR2: SQVTM, ANQGSEA. The junction had 5 bases not matched to a gene; V was cut back by 7 bases and J by 5 bases. The CDR3 spans 13 residues. CDR3 DNA sequence: TGCAGCGCCCCTAGCGGGAGTCACAATGAGCAGTTCTTC. Encoded protein: CSAPSGSHNEQFF.

This chain joins TRBV6-1 and TRBJ1-5; D not resolved. Trimming stripped 7 bases from V and 3 bases from J, with 13 bases between. This CDR3 has 14 residues. In germline, CDR1 is MNHNS, CDR2 SASEGT. The CDR3 coding sequence is TGTGCCAGCACCTTTTCGCGCACCAATCAGCCCCAGCATTTT. Translated: CASTFSRTNQPQHF.

The chain uses TRBV7-3 and TRBJ2-3, with no clear D. Trimming removed 5 bases at V and 4 bases at J, with 13 bases between. In germline, CDR1 is SGHTA, CDR2 FQGTGA. CDR3 length: 14 residues. CDR3 in amino acids: CASSLQAGPDTQYF. Written as DNA, the CDR3 is TGTGCCAGCAGCCTGCAGGCCGGCCCAGATACGCAGTATTTT.

The chain links TRBV5-4 to TRBJ2-1, with D possibly TRBD1 on 5 matching bases. Germline lookup yields CDR1 SGHNT and CDR2 YYREEE (reference sequence). The length of the CDR3 is 13 residues. Trimming pared 1 base from V and 10 bases from J, leaving 12 bases between. The CDR3 reads CASSLTTSGEQFF. The CDR3 nucleotides are TGTGCCAGCAGCTTGACTACCTCAGGGGAGCAGTTCTTC. Using reference TRBV5-4 and TRBJ2-1 for the parts outside the CDR3, the full variable domain is ETGVTQSPTHLIKTRGQQVTLRCSSQSGHNTVSWYQQALGQGPQFIFQYYREEENGRGNFPPRFSGLQFPNYSSELNVNALELDDSALYLCASSLTTSGEQFFGPGTRLTVL.

The gene calls are TRBV7-9 and TRBJ2-3; D is unclear. Germline CDR1 SEHNR, CDR2 FQNEAQ (reference sequence). V lost 1 base and J lost 5, with 13 bases in between. The CDR3 is 15 amino acids. The CDR3 protein is CASSLDRTLRDTQYF. The CDR3 DNA follows: TGTGCCAGCAGCTTAGATAGGACCTTGAGAGATACGCAGTATTTT.

The V and J genes are TRBV5-1 and TRBJ2-1; TRBD2 is a possible D gene (6 bases). Germline V lookup: CDR1 SGHRS, CDR2 YFSETQ. CDR3 length: 16 residues. V was pared by 1 base and J by 4 bases, with 15 bases between. CDR3 residues: CASSLYPGVSYNEQFF. DNA for the CDR3: TGCGCCAGCAGCTTGTATCCGGGAGTAAGTTACAATGAGCAGTTCTTC.

The CDR3 DNA reads TGTGCCAGCACCAGGGGGACTAGCGGTAGTAACACCGGGGAGCTGTTTTTT. This encodes CASTRGTSGSNTGELFF. The chain recombines TRBV7-8 with TRBJ2-2; 11 nucleotides align to TRBD2. Trimming took 7 bases from V and 2 from J; bases not matched to a gene: 9. Germline V gene sequence: CDR1 SGHVS, CDR2 FQNEAQ. The CDR3 has 17 residues.

The chain employs TRBV9 and TRBJ1-1; a possible D gene is TRBD1 (5 bases). Germline CDR1 is SGDLS and CDR2 is YYNGEE. The CDR3 covers 15 residues. Trimming cost V 0 bases and J 0 bases, with 9 bases left between them. CDR3 coding DNA: TGTGCCAGCAGCGTAGGATCGGGGCTGAACACTGAAGCTTTCTTT. This codes for CASSVGSGLNTEAFF. Supplemented by reference TRBV9 and TRBJ1-1, the full variable domain reads DSGVTQTPKHLITATGQRVTLRCSPRSGDLSVYWYQQSLDQGLQFLIQYYNGEERAKGNILERFSAQQFPDLHSELNLSSLELGDSALYFCASSVGSGLNTEAFFGQGTRLTVV.

V gene TRBV2 combines with J gene TRBJ2-2, with D unclear. The CDR3 runs 12 residues. From germline, CDR1 is SNHLY and CDR2 FYNNEI. V was shortened by 6 bases and J by 5 bases, with 7 bases between the two germline ends. The CDR3 nucleotides are TGTGCCAGCAGACCAGAAACCGGGGAGCTGTTTTTT. Protein product: CASRPETGELFF.

The V call is TRBV5-8, the J call TRBJ2-7, with a weak D call TRBD1 (7 bases). V was clipped by 4 bases and J by 7 bases, with 18 bases between them. Germline CDR1 SGHTS, CDR2 YDEGEE. The CDR3 consists of 14 residues. The CDR3 reads CASSRGTAAGEQYF. DNA for the CDR3: TGTGCCAGCAGCCGGGGGACAGCGGCGGGGGAGCAGTACTTC.

V usage is TRBV7-9 and J usage is TRBJ1-2; tentative D call: TRBD1 (6 bases). Germline V lookup: CDR1 SEHNR, CDR2 FQNEAQ (reference sequence). This CDR3 comprises 15 residues. V dropped 3 bases and J dropped 4 bases, with 15 bases sitting between them. For the CDR3, the DNA is TGTGCCAGCAGCTTGGCCGGGGGCGGGGGCTATGGCTACACCTTC. Protein product: CASSLAGGGGYGYTF.

This clone appeared a few times. The chain is built from TRBV6-1 and TRBJ2-7; D gene unclear. The CDR3 has 12 amino acids. Looked up from germline, CDR1 is MNHNS and CDR2 is SASEGT. V lost 8 bases to trimming and J lost 0 bases, with 8 bases between them. CDR3 sequence: CASRHPSYEQYF. The DNA of the CDR3 is TGTGCCAGCCGACACCCCTCCTACGAGCAGTACTTC.

The chain links TRBV7-4 to TRBJ2-7; 13 bases agree with TRBD2. This CDR3 has 15 residues. Unmatched junction bases numbered 7, after V lost 5 bases and J lost 6 bases. CDR1 and CDR2 from the germline V gene are SGHVT and SQSDAQ. The CDR3 region has the DNA TGTGCCAGCAGCCTACTAGCGGGAGGGCCGGGCGAGCAGTACTTC. Translated, it gives CASSLLAGGPGEQYF.

As for this clone: This CDR3 fails to terminate in the conserved phenylalanine or tryptophan, so it likely reflects a read error. The gene calls are TRBV11-3 and TRBJ2-7; perhaps TRBD1 as D (7 bases). Trimming took 6 bases from V and 3 from J, leaving 15 bases between them. Per germline, CDR1 SGHNT and CDR2 YENEEA. This CDR3 region has 14 residues. The CDR3 region has the DNA TGTGCCAGCAGTAGCGGTACAGGGGACTACGAGCAGTACCTC. Encoded protein: CASSSGTGDYEQYL.

The V call is TRBV5-4, the J call TRBJ2-2; 11 bases agree with TRBD2. The germline V gene encodes CDR1 SGHNT and CDR2 YYREEE (reference sequence). CDR3 length equals 16 residues. Losses at the gene ends were 0 bases for V and 5 bases for J; bases not matched to a gene: 3. Written as DNA, the CDR3 is TGTGCCAGCAGCTTGGTTAGCGGGAGGGGAACCGGGGAGCTGTTTTTT. It translates to CASSLVSGRGTGELFF.

This clone was seen a few times. The V call is TRBV6-1, the J call TRBJ1-5; 9 bases agree with TRBD1. The CDR3 is 14 residues long. Germline trimming cut 7 bases from V and 7 bases from J; bases unmatched to any gene: 8. Germline CDR1 is MNHNS and CDR2 is SASEGT. The CDR3 DNA reads TGTGCCAGCACTTCGACAGGGACAGGGCAGCCCCAGCATTTT. It yields the protein CASTSTGTGQPQHF.

This clone was found a few times. The chain joins TRBV27 to TRBJ1-2; D ambiguous. This CDR3 comprises 14 residues. The germline V gene has CDR1 MNHEY and CDR2 SMNVEV (reference sequence). V dropped 3 bases and J dropped 7 bases, with 15 bases sitting between them. This CDR3 is CASSFRAIGSGYTF. CDR3 coding DNA: TGTGCCAGCAGTTTTCGAGCCATAGGTAGTGGCTACACCTTC.